This entry lists 2 T cell receptor beta chains sequenced from one sample in a study of beta chain features in type 1 diabetes. Study findings and constraints: In all four CD4+ subsets, TCRB CDR3 length was significantly, moderately reduced in type 1 diabetes.

For these TCRs, the target antigens are not known. Sequenced material consisted of expressed TCRB transcripts (all of the isolated RNA was reverse transcribed). The protocol was immunoSEQ multiplex PCR, while the TCRdb copy is restricted to in-frame clones and leaves out a portion. The data contain approximately 160,000 clones, over 9% of them singletons. The sequenced material came from central memory CD4+ T cells from blood. Source of these receptors: a young man with type 1 diabetes.

This chain links TRBV11-2 with TRBJ2-5, with TRBD2 identical over 9 bases. The germline V gene encodes CDR1 SGHAT and CDR2 FQNNGV. The CDR3 covers 14 residues. Unmatched junction bases numbered 4, after V lost 1 base and J lost 7 bases. The CDR3 reads CASSLGSGSGTQYF. CDR3 DNA: TGTGCCAGCAGCTTAGGTAGCGGGAGTGGGACCCAGTACTTC.

This clone turned up a few times. The chain is built from TRBV4-3 and TRBJ2-1; 12 bases align to TRBD2. The CDR3 spans 17 residues. Germline CDR1 reads LGHNA; CDR2 reads YSLEER. Germline trimming cut 0 bases from V and 5 bases from J; bases unmatched to any gene: 5. CDR3 bases: TGCGCCAGCAGCCAAGATCTGGGACTAGCGGGCAACAATGAGCAGTTCTTC. Its protein product is CASSQDLGLAGNNEQFF.